Listed below are T cell receptor beta chains from one sample, sequenced in a study of Graves' ophthalmopathy and Graves' hyperthyroidism. One entry per CDR3 protein results from TCRdb running MiXCR on the multiplex PCR reads. Found here are fewer than 350,000 distinct CDR3 sequences, roughly a sixth of them singletons; the top ten hold roughly an eighth. Sequencing was done on a sample of peripheral blood. Receptors were obtained from an adult man with Graves' ophthalmopathy. Each CDR3 is given with its conserved first and last residue. Each record gives: J gene, D gene, V gene, clone size, CDR3 protein, CDR3 DNA. D genes are given only for firm matches. Rows may omit the clone size; those that give it use once, few, many or a size class.

TRBJ2-7,-,TRBV12-3/TRBV12-4,many,CASTGNYEQYF,TGTGCCAGCACAGGAAATTACGAGCAGTACTTC
TRBJ1-3,TRBD1,TRBV6-1,many,CASSAGQSSGNTIYF,TGTGCCAGCAGTGCGGGACAGAGCTCTGGAAACACCATATATTTT
TRBJ2-5,TRBD2,TRBV30,many,CACAPTGLAGETQYF,TGTGCCTGTGCACCCACCGGACTAGCGGGGGAGACCCAGTACTTC
TRBJ1-5,TRBD1,TRBV19,-,CASDQGAGQPQHF,TGTGCCAGTGATCAGGGGGCCGGTCAGCCCCAGCATTTT
TRBJ2-7,-,TRBV28,few,CASIATLGEQYF,TGTGCCAGCATCGCTACCTTGGGCGAGCAGTACTTC
TRBJ2-4,-,TRBV7-8,many,CASSPTRDSPVNF,TGTGCCAGCAGCCCGACCCGGGACTCTCCAGTGAACTTC
TRBJ2-7,-,TRBV12-3/TRBV12-4,many,CASSFGESYEQYF,TGTGCCAGCAGTTTTGGGGAATCCTACGAGCAGTACTTC
TRBJ2-7,TRBD2,TRBV20-1,-,CSASPGTSGEQYF,TGCAGTGCTTCGCCCGGGACTAGCGGCGAGCAGTACTTC
TRBJ2-7,TRBD2,TRBV29-1,many,CSVEDRLSWVTSGIPTSYEQYF,TGCAGCGTTGAAGATCGATTATCGTGGGTTACTAGCGGGATTCCCACTTCCTACGAGCAGTACTTC
TRBJ1-5,-,TRBV7-9,many,CASSLGEKPQHF,TGTGCCAGCAGCTTAGGGGAGAAGCCCCAGCATTTT
TRBJ1-2,TRBD1,TRBV9,many,CASSVATAGGVSGYTF,TGTGCCAGCAGCGTAGCTACAGCAGGGGGGGTGTCAGGCTACACCTTC
TRBJ1-6,TRBD1,TRBV9,many,CASSEGGQVFGSPLHF,TGTGCCAGCAGCGAGGGGGGACAGGTGTTCGGTTCACCCCTCCACTTT
TRBJ1-5,-,TRBV4-1,-,CASSGDYSNQPQHF,TGCGCCAGCAGTGGAGATTATAGCAATCAGCCCCAGCATTTT
TRBJ2-5,TRBD1,TRBV6-1,many,CASSEWGQLYQETQYF,TGTGCCAGCAGTGAATGGGGACAGTTGTACCAAGAGACCCAGTACTTC
TRBJ2-2,TRBD2,TRBV24-1,many,CATSDLPGLAAANTGELFF,TGTGCCACCAGTGATTTGCCTGGACTAGCTGCCGCGAACACCGGGGAGCTGTTTTTT
TRBJ1-1,-,TRBV3-1,-,CASSQQQLRGANTEAFF,TGTGCCAGCAGCCAACAACAGCTGAGGGGGGCGAACACTGAAGCTTTCTTT
TRBJ2-7,-,TRBV10-3,many,CAISESRGRIPYEQYF,TGTGCCATCAGTGAGTCGAGGGGCAGGATTCCCTACGAGCAGTACTTC
TRBJ1-1,TRBD1,TRBV24-1,many,CATSQDRGRGNTEAFF,TGTGCCACCAGTCAAGACAGGGGGCGGGGGAACACTGAAGCTTTCTTT
TRBJ2-3,-,TRBV4-2,once,CASSRTGTVTDTQYF,TGTGCCAGCAGCCGGACGGGTACTGTCACAGATACGCAGTATTTT
TRBJ1-5,-,TRBV12-3/TRBV12-4,many,CASTHNRGSNQPQHF,TGTGCCAGCACCCACAACCGTGGAAGCAATCAGCCCCAGCATTTT
TRBJ2-5,TRBD2,TRBV12-3/TRBV12-4,once,CASSFPRREVRETQYF,TGTGCCAGCAGTTTTCCCCGGCGGGAGGTACGAGAGACCCAGTACTTC
TRBJ2-6,-,TRBV28,-,CASSPTGSGANVLTF,TGTGCCAGCAGTCCTACAGGGTCCGGGGCCAACGTCCTGACTTTC
TRBJ2-7,TRBD1,TRBV11-2,many,CASSLGGTGGASYEQYF,TGTGCCAGCAGCTTAGGGGGGACAGGGGGAGCTTCCTACGAGCAGTACTTC
TRBJ1-5,-,TRBV27,many,CASSFSRGNQPQHF,TGTGCCAGCAGTTTCAGTAGAGGCAATCAGCCCCAGCATTTT
TRBJ1-5,-,TRBV19,many,CASALHQPDQPQHF,TGTGCCAGTGCCCTTCATCAGCCCGATCAGCCCCAGCATTTT
TRBJ1-1,-,TRBV29-1,many,CSAHLGLVTEAFF,TGCAGCGCACATTTGGGGTTGGTCACTGAAGCTTTCTTT
TRBJ1-1,TRBD1,TRBV5-6,many,CASRQTGDTEAFF,TGTGCCAGCAGGCAAACAGGGGATACGGAAGCTTTCTTT
TRBJ2-7,TRBD1,TRBV6-2/TRBV6-3,many,CASAKDRVYEQYF,TGTGCCAGCGCCAAGGACAGGGTATATGAGCAGTACTTC
TRBJ2-7,TRBD2,TRBV9,-,CASSSSSGNSYEQYF,TGTGCCAGCAGTTCCTCTAGCGGCAACTCCTACGAGCAGTACTTC
TRBJ1-2,TRBD1,TRBV6-1,many,CASRGTGANYGYTF,TGTGCCAGCAGGGGGACAGGGGCTAACTATGGCTACACCTTC
TRBJ2-2,-,TRBV6-5,once,CASSYPDNTGELFF,TGTGCCAGCAGTTACCCAGATAACACCGGGGAGCTGTTTTTT
TRBJ2-7,-,TRBV6-2/TRBV6-3,many,CASSSPEKGLYEQYF,TGTGCCAGCAGTAGCCCCGAAAAGGGCCTCTACGAGCAGTACTTC
TRBJ1-2,-,TRBV15,many,CATSRDHAGSGYTF,TGTGCCACCAGCAGAGATCACGCAGGGAGCGGCTACACCTTC
TRBJ1-1,-,TRBV6-9,many,CASSYSLELNTEAFF,TGTGCCAGCAGTTATTCCCTAGAACTGAACACTGAAGCTTTCTTT
TRBJ1-5,-,TRBV6-5,many,CASSYPDWNQPQHF,TGTGCCAGCAGTTACCCAGATTGGAATCAGCCCCAGCATTTT
TRBJ1-2,TRBD1,TRBV20-1,many,CSAPERFRDRGGYGYTF,TGCAGTGCCCCGGAAAGGTTCCGGGACAGGGGAGGCTATGGCTACACCTTC
TRBJ1-1,-,TRBV5-1,many,CASSPDLPANTEAFF,TGCGCCAGCAGCCCCGACTTACCGGCGAACACTGAAGCTTTCTTT
TRBJ1-2,-,TRBV6-1,-,CASSLVGAGTNYGYTF,TGTGCCAGCAGCTTGGTAGGGGCCGGGACGAACTATGGCTACACCTTC
TRBJ2-7,-,TRBV11-1,few,CASSETLALSSYEQYF,TGTGCCAGCAGCGAGACCCTAGCGCTGAGCTCCTACGAGCAGTACTTC
TRBJ1-1,TRBD1,TRBV30,many,CACTSEMTGLAFF,TGTGCCTGCACAAGTGAAATGACAGGGCTGGCTTTCTTT
TRBJ1-6,TRBD1,TRBV6-5,many,CASSYSSFGDREGSPLHF,TGTGCCAGCAGTTACTCGTCTTTCGGGGACAGGGAAGGATCACCCCTCCACTTT
TRBJ2-6,-,TRBV15,-,CATSAAGTPGANVLTF,TGTGCCACCAGCGCAGCAGGGACCCCCGGGGCCAACGTCCTGACTTTC
TRBJ1-1,-,TRBV30,many,CAWSVGPDTEAFF,TGTGCCTGGAGTGTAGGACCGGACACTGAAGCTTTCTTT
TRBJ2-7,TRBD2,TRBV7-6,-,CASSLSGSKYEQYF,TGTGCCAGCAGCTTAAGCGGGAGTAAATACGAGCAGTACTTC
TRBJ1-1,-,TRBV12-3/TRBV12-4,once,CASSLAPTKEGAEAFF,TGTGCCAGCAGTTTAGCCCCGACAAAAGAAGGAGCTGAAGCTTTCTTT
TRBJ2-5,TRBD1,TRBV20-1,many,CSAREQGTAAQYF,TGCAGTGCTAGGGAACAGGGGACGGCGGCCCAGTACTTC
TRBJ2-7,-,TRBV20-1,once,CSATDPVGAYEQYF,TGCAGTGCTACGGACCCAGTGGGGGCCTACGAGCAGTACTTC